This T cell receptor beta chain appears in the sequencing data of a study of T cell responses to AZD1222 COVID-19 vaccine. Study-level findings and limits: Recipients of AZD1222 seropositive at baseline numbered only 6 or 7. Clonal diversity may have been underestimated, and the donors were mostly white British, with more females than males. Reportedly, close to half of spike-specific TCRs are directed against unmutated variant regions.

In this sample, this clone turned up a few times. As yet, its antigen is unknown. Germline values: CDR1 SGHTA, CDR2 FQGNSA. V shed 2 bases and J 8 bases; nucleotides not matched to a gene: 8. CDR3 size: 15 residues. Assay: immunoSEQ multiplex PCR; the TCRdb copy retains only in-frame clones and omits some. The sample has 93,000 or so clones, 80% to 95% seen once. The V gene is TRBV7-2, the J gene TRBJ1-2; 10 positions match TRBD1. Sequenced here: peripheral blood, sampled on day 0 of AZD1222 vaccination. This TCR derives from an adult in good health. The CDR3 nucleotides are TGTGCCAGCAGCTTATACGGGACAGGGGAAAGGGGCTACACCTTC. Amino acid sequence: CASSLYGTGERGYTF.